Presented here are 23 T cell receptor beta chains from one specimen sequenced in a study of STAT5B mutations in CD4+ large granular lymphocyte leukemia. Sequenced by immunoSEQ multiplex PCR; TCRdb stores in-frame clones only, minus some. The sample has roughly 30,000 clones; around four fifths are singletons. What was sequenced was CD4+ T cells from blood buffy coats. The receptor set was obtained from a human donor in good health.

This clone has a single count. The chain joins TRBV5-1 to TRBJ2-6; D not certain. V lost 0 bases and J lost 0, with 4 bases in between. CDR1 is SGHRS, CDR2 YFSETQ, per germline. The CDR3 spans 15 residues. CDR3 residues: CASSLGHSGANVLTF. The CDR3 bases are TGCGCCAGCAGCTTGGGCCACTCTGGGGCCAACGTCCTGACTTTC.

The chain links TRBV5-6 to TRBJ2-5; no clear D gene. Trimming left V 1 base short and J 3 bases short, with 4 bases between. Germline V gives CDR1 SGHDT, CDR2 YYEEEE. CDR3 length equals 12 residues. CDR3 in amino acids: CASSLPEETQYF. The CDR3 DNA is TGTGCCAGCAGCTTGCCCGAAGAGACCCAGTACTTC.

V is TRBV5-1 and J is TRBJ2-1; D is ambiguous. The germline V gene has CDR1 SGHRS and CDR2 YFSETQ. The CDR3 spans 15 residues. V gave up 4 bases and J gave up 0 bases, with 11 bases separating them. In DNA form, the CDR3 reads TGCGCCAGCAGCGTTAGCCCGAGCTCCTACAATGAGCAGTTCTTC. This sequence encodes CASSVSPSSYNEQFF. The full variable domain, its missing parts supplied by reference TRBV5-1 and TRBJ2-1, is KAGVTQTPRYLIKTRGQQVTLSCSPISGHRSVSWYQQTPGQGLQFLFEYFSETQRNKGNFPGRFSGRQFSNSRSEMNVSTLELGDSALYLCASSVSPSSYNEQFFGPGTRLTVL.

The V gene is TRBV29-1, the J gene TRBJ1-1, with D unresolved. The germline gives CDR1 SQVTM, CDR2 ANQGSEA. Trimming stripped 8 bases from V and 4 bases from J, with 11 bases between. CDR3 length: 11 residues. The CDR3 protein is CSPGEVTEAFF. The CDR3 region has the DNA TGCAGCCCAGGTGAGGTCACTGAAGCTTTCTTT. Looking up the rest from reference TRBV29-1 and TRBJ1-1 gives the full variable domain: SAVISQKPSRDICQRGTSLTIQCQVDSQVTMMFWYRQQPGQSLTLIATANQGSEATYESGFVIDKFPISRPNLTFSTLTVSNMSPEDSSIYLCSPGEVTEAFFGQGTRLTVV.

This chain uses TRBV28 with TRBJ2-5; 14 positions agree with TRBD2. This CDR3 spans 15 amino acids. The ends lost 5 bases at V and 11 bases at J; junction bases unmatched: 10. Germline loops: CDR1 MDHEN, CDR2 SYDVKM. DNA for the CDR3: TGTGCCAGCAGTCCCGCCGGACTAGCGGGAGGCGTGCAGTACTTC. The encoded protein is CASSPAGLAGGVQYF.

This clone was observed a single time. The rearrangement joins TRBV5-1 to TRBJ2-2; TRBD1 or TRBD2 may be the D gene (5 bases each). V was cut by 3 bases and J by 7 bases, with 10 bases left in between. The CDR3 has 13 amino acids. Germline V CDR1 and CDR2: SGHRS, YFSETQ. The CDR3 nucleotides read TGCGCCAGCAGCTCAGGGACGAGCGGGGAGCTGTTTTTT. Its translation is CASSSGTSGELFF.

The chain employs TRBV9 and TRBJ2-3, with 8 nucleotides matching TRBD2. With 3 bases clipped from V and 0 bases from J, the junction kept 3 bases outside the gene matches. CDR3 length: 15 residues. Germline assignment: CDR1 SGDLS and CDR2 YYNGEE. The DNA of the CDR3 is TGTGCCAGCAGCGATTCTAGCGGGAGCACAGATACGCAGTATTTT. It is translated as CASSDSSGSTDTQYF.

The chain recombines TRBV6-5 with TRBJ2-2; no definite D call. CDR3 size: 15 residues. V was cut by 1 base and J by 0 bases, with 6 bases left in between. From germline, CDR1 is MNHEY and CDR2 SVGAGI. The CDR3 loop is CASSYYRPNTGELFF. CDR3 DNA sequence: TGTGCCAGCAGTTACTACCGCCCGAACACCGGGGAGCTGTTTTTT.

This clone has just a few counts. The gene calls are TRBV5-4 and TRBJ2-7; D call uncertain. Germline values: CDR1 SGHNT, CDR2 YYREEE (reference sequence). V gave up 6 bases and J gave up 1 base, with 8 bases separating them. This CDR3 is built from 12 residues. Here the CDR3 DNA reads TGTGCCAGCAAGGGCCCTTCCTACGAGCAGTACTTC. It encodes CASKGPSYEQYF.

This clone is a singleton in its sample. V and J are TRBV28 and TRBJ1-5, with D possibly TRBD1 on 6 matching bases. V was pared by 2 bases and J by 12 bases, with 17 bases between. This CDR3 contains 14 residues. Looked up from germline, CDR1 is MDHEN and CDR2 is SYDVKM. CDR3: CASSLGDTRRVQHF. DNA of the CDR3: TGTGCCAGCAGTTTAGGGGACACCCGTCGGGTCCAGCATTTT.

The chain links TRBV2 to TRBJ2-3, with TRBD1 matching over 10 bases. J gave up 8 bases and V 6 bases, and 8 bases lay outside the gene matches. This CDR3 has 14 residues. CDR1 is SNHLY, CDR2 FYNNEI, per germline. The CDR3, as DNA: TGTGCCAGCAGACCCCCCGGGACAGGGGCTACGCAGTATTTT. Its translation is CASRPPGTGATQYF.

The gene calls are TRBV30 and TRBJ2-5, with 9 bases identical to TRBD2. J lost 7 bases, V lost 3 bases, and 9 bases had no gene match. There are 14 residues in the CDR3. CDR1 and CDR2 (germline): GTSNPN, SVGIG (reference sequence). The DNA of the CDR3 is TGTGCCTGGAGCCTCGAGACTAGCGGCCGGACCCAGTACTTC. Its translation: CAWSLETSGRTQYF. The whole variable domain, remainder taken from reference TRBV30 and TRBJ2-5, is SQTIHQWPATLVQPVGSPLSLECTVEGTSNPNLYWYRQAAGRGLQLLFYSVGIGQISSEVPQNLSASRPQDRQFILSSKKLLLSDSGFYLCAWSLETSGRTQYFGPGTRLLVL.

The rearrangement joins TRBV19 to TRBJ1-5; 10 bases agree with TRBD1. Germline values: CDR1 LNHDA, CDR2 SQIVND (reference sequence). J gave up 0 bases and V 5 bases, and 13 bases lay outside the gene matches. The CDR3 extends over 19 amino acids. The chain's CDR3 is CASSEQGQGSLYSNQPQHF. The CDR3 DNA reads TGTGCCAGTAGTGAGCAGGGACAGGGGAGTCTTTATAGCAATCAGCCCCAGCATTTT.

The V call is TRBV5-1, the J call TRBJ2-1, with 13 nucleotides matching TRBD2. Germline V gene sequence: CDR1 SGHRS, CDR2 YFSETQ. V lost 0 bases to trimming and J lost 8 bases; unmatched junction nucleotides: 11. The CDR3 is 18 amino acids. The CDR3 region is CASSLAGTSGIVHDEQFF. In nucleotides, the CDR3 is TGCGCCAGCAGCTTGGCTGGGACTAGCGGGATAGTACACGATGAGCAGTTCTTC.

This chain connects TRBV9 to TRBJ1-5; D ambiguous. V lost 4 bases to trimming and J lost 0 bases, with 11 bases between them. The germline gives CDR1 SGDLS, CDR2 YYNGEE. The CDR3 length is 15 residues. CDR3 region: CASSLYGDSNQPQHF. The CDR3 region has the DNA TGTGCCAGCAGCCTCTATGGGGATAGCAATCAGCCCCAGCATTTT.

The chain recombines TRBV29-1 with TRBJ2-7; 10 bases fit TRBD1. Trimming took 0 bases from V and 3 from J; bases not matched to a gene: 11. Germline assignment: CDR1 SQVTM and CDR2 ANQGSEA. The CDR3 covers 17 residues. The CDR3 nucleotides are TGCAGCGTTGAAGATCGGCAATCGGGACAGGGGAACTACGAGCAGTACTTC. Its translation: CSVEDRQSGQGNYEQYF.

This chain links TRBV19 with TRBJ2-7; weak D call: TRBD1 (5 bases). Germline assignment: CDR1 LNHDA and CDR2 SQIVND (reference sequence). With 4 bases removed from V and 5 bases from J, the gap between germline ends came to 15 bases. The CDR3 loop spans 14 amino acids. The CDR3 region is CASSNRAGIHEQYF. CDR3 bases: TGTGCCAGTAGTAATAGGGCAGGGATCCACGAGCAGTACTTC.

This chain links TRBV12-5 with TRBJ2-3, with D unclear. This CDR3 region has 13 residues. Looked up from germline, CDR1 is LGHNT and CDR2 is FRNRAP. V gave up 4 bases and J gave up 3 bases, with 8 bases separating them. The CDR3 is CASGSGVTDTQYF. In nucleotides, the CDR3 is TGTGCTAGTGGTTCGGGCGTTACAGATACGCAGTATTTT.

This clone was picked up one time. V and J are TRBV25-1 and TRBJ2-7; 8 nucleotides match TRBD1. The CDR3 covers 17 residues. The J segment lost 4 bases and the V segment lost 3 bases, leaving 14 bases of the junction unmatched. Germline values: CDR1 MGHDK, CDR2 SYGVNS. The chain's CDR3 is CASSDPHSPRGLYEQYF. The CDR3, as DNA: TGTGCCAGCAGTGACCCCCATTCACCCAGGGGGCTATACGAGCAGTACTTC.

The gene calls are TRBV28 and TRBJ1-5; TRBD1 matches 7 bases. The CDR3 is made up of 15 amino acids. The germline CDR1 and CDR2 sequences are MDHEN and SYDVKM. With 6 bases clipped from V and 4 bases from J, the junction kept 9 bases outside the gene matches. CDR3 protein: CASSPWDSQNQPQHF. The CDR3 DNA reads TGTGCCAGCAGCCCCTGGGACAGCCAAAATCAGCCCCAGCATTTT. The full variable domain, with the rest looked up from reference TRBV28 and TRBJ1-5, is DVKVTQSSRYLVKRTGEKVFLECVQDMDHENMFWYRQDPGLGLRLIYFSYDVKMKEKGDIPEGYSVSREKKERFSLILESASTNQTSMYLCASSPWDSQNQPQHFGDGTRLSIL.

The chain links TRBV27 to TRBJ2-3; no clear D. The CDR3 is 13 residues long. V gave up 3 bases and J gave up 6 bases, with 10 bases separating them. Germline lookup yields CDR1 MNHEY and CDR2 SMNVEV (reference sequence). The CDR3 nucleotides are TGTGCCAGCAGTTTTCGTCCCCAGGATACGCAGTATTTT. The encoded protein is CASSFRPQDTQYF.

The chain recombines TRBV6-5 with TRBJ2-5; D not certain. Germline-derived CDR1 and CDR2 are MNHEY and SVGAGI. V lost 11 bases, J lost 3 bases, and 19 bases lay in between. The CDR3 has 14 residues. The CDR3 sequence is CAAARRRREETQYF. The CDR3 nucleotides read TGTGCCGCAGCCAGGCGGAGAAGGGAAGAGACCCAGTACTTC.

V gene TRBV5-4 combines with J gene TRBJ2-5; D remains unclear. The CDR3 spans 14 residues. Trimming removed 2 bases from V and 1 base from J, with 9 bases in between. The germline V gene has CDR1 SGHNT and CDR2 YYREEE (reference sequence). The DNA of the CDR3 is TGTGCCAGCAGCTTACAACAGAGCCAAGAGACCCAGTACTTC. Translating it yields CASSLQQSQETQYF.